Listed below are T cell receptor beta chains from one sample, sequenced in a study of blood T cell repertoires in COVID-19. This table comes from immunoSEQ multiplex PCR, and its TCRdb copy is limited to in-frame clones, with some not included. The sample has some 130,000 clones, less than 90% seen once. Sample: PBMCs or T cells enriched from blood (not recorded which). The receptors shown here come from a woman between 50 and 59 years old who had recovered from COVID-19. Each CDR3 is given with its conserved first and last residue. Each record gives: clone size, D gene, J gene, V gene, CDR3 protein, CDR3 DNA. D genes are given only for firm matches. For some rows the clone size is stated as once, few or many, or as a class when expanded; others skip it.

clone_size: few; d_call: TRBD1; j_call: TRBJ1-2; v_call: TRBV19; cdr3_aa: CASLTGRRGYTF; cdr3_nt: TGTGCCAGTTTGACAGGGAGGCGAGGCTACACCTTC
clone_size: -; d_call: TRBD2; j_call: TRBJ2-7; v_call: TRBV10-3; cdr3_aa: CAISEDRAGTPGEQYF; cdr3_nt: TGTGCCATCAGTGAGGATCGAGCGGGGACTCCTGGCGAGCAGTACTTC
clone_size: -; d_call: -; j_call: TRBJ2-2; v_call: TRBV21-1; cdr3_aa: CATRGRGYTGELFF; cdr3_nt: TGTGCCACTCGAGGCCGGGGTTACACCGGGGAGCTGTTTTTT
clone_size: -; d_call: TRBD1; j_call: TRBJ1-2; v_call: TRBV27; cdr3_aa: CASSTDRASGYTF; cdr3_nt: TGTGCCAGCAGTACCGACAGGGCGTCTGGCTACACCTTC
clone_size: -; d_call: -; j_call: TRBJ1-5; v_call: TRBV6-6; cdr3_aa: CASRTTRGQPQHF; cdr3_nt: TGTGCCAGCAGGACAACCAGGGGTCAGCCCCAGCATTTT
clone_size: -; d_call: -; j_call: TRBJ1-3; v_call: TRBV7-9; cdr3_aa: CASSPNRVGNTIYF; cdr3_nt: TGTGCCAGCAGCCCAAACAGGGTTGGAAACACCATATATTTT
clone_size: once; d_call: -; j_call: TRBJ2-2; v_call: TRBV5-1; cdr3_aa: CASSLEGHPNTGELFF; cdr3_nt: TGCGCCAGCAGCTTGGAAGGACACCCGAACACCGGGGAGCTGTTTTTT
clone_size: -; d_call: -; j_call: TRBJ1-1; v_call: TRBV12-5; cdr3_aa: CASGPLGGEDTEAFF; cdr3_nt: TGTGCTAGTGGCCCTCTCGGGGGGGAGGACACTGAAGCTTTCTTT
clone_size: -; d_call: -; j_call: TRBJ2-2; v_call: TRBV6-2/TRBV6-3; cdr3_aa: CASSYWAQGLGELFF; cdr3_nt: TGTGCCAGCAGTTACTGGGCCCAGGGACTGGGGGAGCTGTTTTTT
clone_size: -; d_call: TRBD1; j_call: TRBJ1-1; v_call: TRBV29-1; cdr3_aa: CSSRTGTVNTEAFF; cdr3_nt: TGCAGCTCGAGAACCGGGACAGTGAACACTGAAGCTTTCTTT
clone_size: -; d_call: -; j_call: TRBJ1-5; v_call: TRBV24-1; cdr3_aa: CATSRLDRGGNQPQHF; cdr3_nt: TGTGCCACCAGCCGGCTGGACAGAGGAGGCAATCAGCCCCAGCATTTT
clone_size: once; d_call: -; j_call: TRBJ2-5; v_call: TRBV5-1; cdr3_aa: CASSLADQEVETQYF; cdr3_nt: TGCGCCAGCAGCTTGGCCGACCAGGAGGTGGAGACCCAGTACTTC
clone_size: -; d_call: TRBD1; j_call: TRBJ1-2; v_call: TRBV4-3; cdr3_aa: CASSQGTGVNYGYTF; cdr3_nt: TGCGCCAGCAGCCAGGGGACAGGGGTTAACTATGGCTACACCTTC
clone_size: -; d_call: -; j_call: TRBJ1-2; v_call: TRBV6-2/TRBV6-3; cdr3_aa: CASSRTPRQSNYGYTF; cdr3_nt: TGTGCCAGCAGTCGAACGCCTAGACAGTCGAACTATGGCTACACCTTC
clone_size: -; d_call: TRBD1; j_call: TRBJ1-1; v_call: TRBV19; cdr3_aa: CASSAPPGQGTQEAFF; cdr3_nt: TGTGCCAGTAGTGCCCCTCCGGGACAGGGGACCCAGGAGGCTTTCTTT
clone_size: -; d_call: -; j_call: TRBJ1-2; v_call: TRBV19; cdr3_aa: CASSNREPVPSYGYTF; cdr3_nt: TGTGCCAGTAGTAACCGGGAGCCAGTCCCCTCCTATGGCTACACCTTC
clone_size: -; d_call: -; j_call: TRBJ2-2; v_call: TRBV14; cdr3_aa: CASSPGYRVTGELFF; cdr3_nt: TGTGCCAGCAGCCCCGGTTATCGGGTAACCGGGGAGCTGTTTTTT
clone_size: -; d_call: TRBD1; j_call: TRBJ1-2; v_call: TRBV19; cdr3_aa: CASSTTGGINYGYTF; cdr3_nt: TGTGCCAGTAGTACCACAGGGGGTATTAACTATGGCTACACCTTC
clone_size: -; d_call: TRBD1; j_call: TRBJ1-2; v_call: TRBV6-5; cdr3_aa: CASSLVTGHYGYTF; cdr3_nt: TGTGCCAGCAGTTTGGTGACAGGGCACTATGGCTACACCTTC
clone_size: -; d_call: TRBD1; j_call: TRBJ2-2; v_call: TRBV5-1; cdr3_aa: CASSLSGQGNGELFF; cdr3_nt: TGCGCCAGCAGCCTGTCGGGACAGGGAAATGGGGAGCTGTTTTTT
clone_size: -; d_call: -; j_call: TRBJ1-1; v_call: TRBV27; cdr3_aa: CASSTKGGGVTEAFF; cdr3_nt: TGTGCCAGCAGCACCAAAGGGGGTGGAGTCACTGAAGCTTTCTTT
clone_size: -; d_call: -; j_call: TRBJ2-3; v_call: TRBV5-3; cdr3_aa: CARSGLEADTQYF; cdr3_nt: TGTGCCAGAAGCGGCCTGGAGGCAGATACGCAGTATTTT
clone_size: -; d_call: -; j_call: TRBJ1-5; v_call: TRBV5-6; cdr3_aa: CASSFTTGGNQPQHF; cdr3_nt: TGTGCCAGCAGCTTTACCACCGGGGGCAATCAGCCCCAGCATTTT
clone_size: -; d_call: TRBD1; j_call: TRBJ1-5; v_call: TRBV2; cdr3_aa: CASSAGQGVIQPQHF; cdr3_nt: TGTGCCAGCAGTGCGGGACAGGGGGTAATTCAGCCCCAGCATTTT
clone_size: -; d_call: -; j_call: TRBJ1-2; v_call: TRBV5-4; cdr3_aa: CASSLEGAGGYTF; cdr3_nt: TGTGCCAGCAGCTTAGAAGGCGCGGGCGGCTACACCTTC
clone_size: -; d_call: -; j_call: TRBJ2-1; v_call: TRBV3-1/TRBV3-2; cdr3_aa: CASSQVWAGRSYNEQFF; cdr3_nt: TGTGCCAGCAGCCAAGTGTGGGCGGGGCGCTCCTACAATGAGCAGTTCTTC
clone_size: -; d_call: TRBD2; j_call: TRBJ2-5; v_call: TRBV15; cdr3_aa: CATSRDKGLAGLETQYF; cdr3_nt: TGTGCCACCAGCAGAGATAAAGGACTAGCGGGGCTAGAGACCCAGTACTTC
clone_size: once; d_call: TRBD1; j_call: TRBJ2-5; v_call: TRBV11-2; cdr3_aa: CASQPRGRGYQETQYF; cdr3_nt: TGTGCCAGCCAGCCACGGGGCAGGGGGTACCAAGAGACCCAGTACTTC
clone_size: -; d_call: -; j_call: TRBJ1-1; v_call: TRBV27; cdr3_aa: CATGTGPLTTEAFF; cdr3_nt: TGTGCCACCGGTACAGGGCCCCTGACCACTGAAGCTTTCTTT
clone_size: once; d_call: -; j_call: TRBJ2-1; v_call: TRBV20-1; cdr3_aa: CSAHRVSEQFF; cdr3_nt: TGCAGTGCGCACAGGGTGAGTGAGCAGTTCTTC
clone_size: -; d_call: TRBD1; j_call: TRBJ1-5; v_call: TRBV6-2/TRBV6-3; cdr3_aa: CASSYLDRAGNQPQHF; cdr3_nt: TGTGCCAGCAGTTACCTGGACAGGGCGGGCAATCAGCCCCAGCATTTT
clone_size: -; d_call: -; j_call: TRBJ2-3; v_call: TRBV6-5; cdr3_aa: CASSYTESTDTQYF; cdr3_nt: TGTGCCAGCAGTTACACCGAGAGCACAGATACGCAGTATTTT
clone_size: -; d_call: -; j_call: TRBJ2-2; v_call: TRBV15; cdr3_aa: CATKQVTGELFF; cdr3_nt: TGTGCCACTAAACAGGTCACCGGGGAGCTGTTTTTT
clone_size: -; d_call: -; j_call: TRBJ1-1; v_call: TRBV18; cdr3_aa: CASSPWRVNTEAFF; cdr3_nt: TGTGCCAGCTCACCATGGAGGGTGAACACTGAAGCTTTCTTT
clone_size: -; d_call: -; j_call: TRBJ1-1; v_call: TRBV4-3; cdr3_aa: CASSQDRGNTEAFF; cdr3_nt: TGCGCCAGCAGCCAAGACAGAGGGAACACTGAAGCTTTCTTT
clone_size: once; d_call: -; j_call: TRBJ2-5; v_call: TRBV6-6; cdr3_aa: CASSPLIVRVLSETQYF; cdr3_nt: TGTGCCAGCAGTCCCCTCATCGTCAGGGTTTTATCGGAGACCCAGTACTTC
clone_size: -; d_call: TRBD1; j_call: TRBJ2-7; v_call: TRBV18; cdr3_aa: CASSPGQGSSYEQYF; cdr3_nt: TGTGCCAGCTCACCCGGACAGGGGAGCTCCTACGAGCAGTACTTC
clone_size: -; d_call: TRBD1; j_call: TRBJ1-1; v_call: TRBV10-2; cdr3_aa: CASSELGTGDTEAFF; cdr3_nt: TGCGCCAGCAGTGAGTTGGGTACAGGGGACACTGAAGCTTTCTTT
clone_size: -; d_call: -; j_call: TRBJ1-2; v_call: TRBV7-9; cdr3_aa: CASSLVENSYGYTF; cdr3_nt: TGTGCCAGCAGCTTAGTTGAGAATTCCTATGGCTACACCTTC
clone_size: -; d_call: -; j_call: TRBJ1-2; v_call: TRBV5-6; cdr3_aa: CASSLGENYGYTF; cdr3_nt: TGTGCCAGCAGCTTGGGCGAAAACTATGGCTACACCTTC
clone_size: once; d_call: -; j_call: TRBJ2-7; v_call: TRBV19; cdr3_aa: CASSIDPALYATYEQYF; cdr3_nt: TGTGCCAGTAGTATAGATCCTGCCCTATACGCCACCTACGAGCAGTACTTC
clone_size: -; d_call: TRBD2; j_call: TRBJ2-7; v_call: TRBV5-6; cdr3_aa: CASSLTSGVPTEQYF; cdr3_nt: TGTGCCAGCAGCTTGACTAGCGGGGTGCCTACCGAGCAGTACTTC
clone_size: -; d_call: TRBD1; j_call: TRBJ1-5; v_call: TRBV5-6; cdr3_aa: CASQQSGGRGNQPQHF; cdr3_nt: TGTGCCAGCCAGCAATCAGGGGGCAGGGGCAATCAGCCCCAGCATTTT
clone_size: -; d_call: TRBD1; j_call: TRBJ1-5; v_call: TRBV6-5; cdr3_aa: CASRAQGVSNQPQHF; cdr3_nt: TGTGCCAGCAGGGCCCAGGGGGTAAGCAATCAGCCCCAGCATTTT
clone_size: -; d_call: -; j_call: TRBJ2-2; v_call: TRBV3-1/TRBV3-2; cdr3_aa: CASSQFTPGDTGELFF; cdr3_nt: TGTGCCAGCAGCCAATTCACACCGGGAGACACCGGGGAGCTGTTTTTT